What follows are 6 T cell receptor beta chains derived from one specimen sequenced in a study of neoadjuvant anti-PD-1 for oral cavity cancer. Time point noted: after neoadjuvant nivolumab, at surgical resection. This table comes from immunoSEQ multiplex PCR, and its TCRdb copy is limited to in-frame clones, with some not included. The sample comprises about 42,000 clones, 77% of which are singletons, and 4.8% rests with the top ten. Sample: PBMCs, taken after nivolumab (anti-PD-1) treatment. Source of these receptors: a person aged 40 to 85 with oral cavity squamous cell carcinoma.

CDR3 DNA sequence: TGTGCCAGCAGCCCCTCAGGGCAGGCTGAAGCTTTCTTT. It specifies CASSPSGQAEAFF. The chain uses TRBV7-9 and TRBJ1-1; the D gene is possibly TRBD1 (5 bases). The CDR3 extends over 13 amino acids. The germline gives CDR1 SEHNR, CDR2 FQNEAQ (reference sequence). Trimming left V 5 bases short and J 6 bases short, with 13 bases between. Combining the CDR3 with reference TRBV7-9 and TRBJ1-1 gives the whole variable domain DTGVSQNPRHKITKRGQNVTFRCDPISEHNRLYWYRQTLGQGPEFLTYFQNEAQLEKSRLLSDRFSAERPKGSFSTLEIQRTEQGDSAMYLCASSPSGQAEAFFGQGTRLTVV.

This clone was detected only a few times. The CDR3 region is CASSPKQVNQPQHF. The CDR3 nucleotides read TGTGCCAGCAGCCCTAAACAGGTCAATCAGCCCCAGCATTTT. The rearrangement joins TRBV7-2 to TRBJ1-5, with D possibly TRBD1 on 5 matching bases. This CDR3 comprises 14 residues. The germline CDR1 and CDR2 sequences are SGHTA and FQGNSA. The ends were cut back, 5 bases at V and 3 bases at J, with 11 bases in the middle.

V is TRBV2 and J is TRBJ1-5; D is unresolved. The CDR3 has 11 amino acids. V lost 6 bases, J lost 11 bases, and 11 bases lay in between. Germline V gene lookup returns CDR1 SNHLY and CDR2 FYNNEI. The CDR3 protein is CASSGVGAQHF. In DNA, the CDR3 is TGTGCCAGCAGCGGGGTTGGGGCCCAGCATTTT.

This chain joins TRBV28 and TRBJ2-5; TRBD2 aligns across 8 bases. Germline CDR1 reads MDHEN; CDR2 reads SYDVKM. J gave up 5 bases and V 9 bases, and 11 bases lay outside the gene matches. There are 14 residues in the CDR3. The DNA for the CDR3 is TGTGCCAGGGAGGCGCGGGAGGTGAGGGAGACCCAGTACTTC. Amino acids: CAREAREVRETQYF. Together with reference TRBV28 and TRBJ2-5, the CDR3 gives the full variable domain: DVKVTQSSRYLVKRTGEKVFLECVQDMDHENMFWYRQDPGLGLRLIYFSYDVKMKEKGDIPEGYSVSREKKERFSLILESASTNQTSMYLCAREAREVRETQYFGPGTRLLVL.

This clone is a singleton in its sample. The CDR3, as DNA: TGTGCCAGCAGCTTAGCTCGGCCCACTAGCGAAGAGACCCAGTACTTC. As protein: CASSLARPTSEETQYF. The gene calls are TRBV7-9 and TRBJ2-5; the match to TRBD2 covers 7 bases. This CDR3 is built from 16 residues. Trimming took 0 bases from V and 3 from J; bases not matched to a gene: 7. Per the germline V gene, CDR1 is SEHNR and CDR2 is FQNEAQ (reference sequence).

This chain uses TRBV6-4 with TRBJ2-3, with 7 bases fitting TRBD1. Germline V gene sequence: CDR1 MRHNA, CDR2 SNTAGT. V shed 3 bases, J shed 1 base, and the junction held 7 bases outside the gene matches. The CDR3 is 16 amino acids. The CDR3 reads CASSEARDRGTDTQYF. CDR3 nucleotides: TGTGCCAGCAGTGAGGCGAGAGACAGGGGCACAGATACGCAGTATTTT.